These 12 T cell receptor beta chains were sequenced from one sample in a study of blood T cell repertoires in COVID-19. Some clones are missing from TCRdb's copy, which holds only in-frame ones; the method was immunoSEQ multiplex PCR. The sample records fewer than 300,000 clones, more than 90% being singletons. The source material was peripheral blood. These receptors were obtained from a person aged 18 to 30 with COVID-19, enrolled during active disease.

V gene TRBV6-5 combines with J gene TRBJ1-1; D is possibly TRBD1 (5 bases). Trimming removed 6 bases from V and 7 bases from J, with 12 bases in between. The germline V gene has CDR1 MNHEY and CDR2 SVGAGI. The CDR3 contains 12 residues. CDR3 residues: CASRRGGGEAFF. The CDR3 nucleotides are TGTGCCAGCAGGAGGGGAGGCGGTGAAGCTTTCTTT.

This rearrangement joins TRBV6-5 to TRBJ1-2; D remains ambiguous. V dropped 0 bases and J dropped 0 bases, with 11 bases sitting between them. The germline CDR1 and CDR2 sequences are MNHEY and SVGAGI. The CDR3 runs to 16 residues. The CDR3 spells CASSYSRKAANYGYTF. CDR3 coding DNA: TGTGCCAGCAGTTACTCGCGGAAGGCCGCTAACTATGGCTACACCTTC.

This clone has a single count. The V gene is TRBV5-5, the J gene TRBJ1-1; D possibly corresponds to TRBD1 (6 bases). Germline V gene lookup returns CDR1 SGHKS and CDR2 YYEKEE (reference sequence). V was trimmed by 4 bases and J by 1 base, leaving 14 bases between them. The CDR3 runs 15 residues. CDR3 bases: TGTGCCAGCAGCGTGGACAGTTCCCCGAACACTGAAGCTTTCTTT. Protein product: CASSVDSSPNTEAFF.

The J gene is TRBJ2-7, the V gene TRBV5-1; 7 positions agree with TRBD1. Germline assignment: CDR1 SGHRS and CDR2 YFSETQ. CDR3 length equals 14 residues. V dropped 1 base and J dropped 3; count of bases not matched to a gene: 4. The CDR3 protein is CASSLFPGGYEQYF. CDR3 nucleotide sequence: TGCGCCAGCAGCTTGTTCCCAGGGGGCTACGAGCAGTACTTC. The full variable domain, completed using reference TRBV5-1 and TRBJ2-7, is KAGVTQTPRYLIKTRGQQVTLSCSPISGHRSVSWYQQTPGQGLQFLFEYFSETQRNKGNFPGRFSGRQFSNSRSEMNVSTLELGDSALYLCASSLFPGGYEQYFGPGTRLTVT.

The sample holds one count of this clone. The chain is built from TRBV5-4 and TRBJ2-3; 10 bases are shared with TRBD2. CDR1 is SGHNT and CDR2 is YYREEE in the germline V gene (reference sequence). The trim removed 4 bases at V and 15 bases at J, leaving 8 bases unmatched. The CDR3 totals 12 residues. In nucleotides, the CDR3 is TGTGCCAGCAGCGGGGGTACTAGCGGGGAATATTTT. Its protein product is CASSGGTSGEYF.

The chain joins TRBV29-1 to TRBJ2-1; 13 nucleotides match TRBD2. Germline V gene sequence: CDR1 SQVTM, CDR2 ANQGSEA. The J segment lost 10 bases and the V segment lost 5 bases, leaving 5 bases of the junction unmatched. This CDR3 is 13 amino acids long. CDR3 protein: CSVTGTSGIEQFF. In DNA form, the CDR3 reads TGCAGCGTTACCGGGACTAGCGGGATCGAGCAGTTCTTC.

This chain joins TRBV10-2 and TRBJ2-3; 8 positions agree with TRBD1. Germline trimming cut 2 bases from V and 3 bases from J; bases unmatched to any gene: 4. CDR3 length equals 15 residues. Looked up from germline, CDR1 is WSHSY and CDR2 is SAAADI. CDR3 loop: CASSEDRGNTDTQYF. The CDR3 coding sequence is TGCGCCAGCAGTGAGGACAGGGGAAATACAGATACGCAGTATTTT.

Comment on this clone: The junction shows a germline mismatch at one end, possibly a read error. This chain joins TRBV6-1 and TRBJ1-2, with 7 nucleotides matching TRBD1. This CDR3 spans 14 amino acids. Looked up from germline, CDR1 is MNHNS and CDR2 is SASEGT. CDR3 DNA: TGTGCCAGCAGGGAAGCAGGGGGACCCTATGGCTACACCTTC. Protein sequence: CASREAGGPYGYTF.

V gene TRBV5-6 combines with J gene TRBJ1-2; TRBD1 aligns across 8 bases. The CDR3 is 14 amino acids. Per germline, CDR1 SGHDT and CDR2 YYEEEE. The ends lost 3 bases at V and 4 bases at J; junction bases unmatched: 5. The CDR3 spells CASSSDREGYGYTF. CDR3 DNA: TGTGCCAGCAGCTCGGACAGGGAGGGCTATGGCTACACCTTC.

This clone was detected once. The chain recombines TRBV27 with TRBJ1-4; TRBD1 might be the D (6 bases). This CDR3 has 13 amino acids. Germline V lookup: CDR1 MNHEY, CDR2 SMNVEV (reference sequence). The germline V and J ends were trimmed by 7 bases and 8 bases, with 14 bases remaining between them. CDR3 protein: CASTNRESEKLFF. CDR3 nucleotide sequence: TGTGCCAGCACAAACAGGGAGTCGGAAAAACTGTTTTTT. Together with reference TRBV27 and TRBJ1-4, the CDR3 gives the full variable domain: EAQVTQNPRYLITVTGKKLTVTCSQNMNHEYMSWYRQDPGLGLRQIYYSMNVEVTDKGDVPEGYKVSRKEKRNFPLILESPSPNQTSLYFCASTNRESEKLFFGSGTQLSVL.

The CDR3 DNA reads TGTGCCAGCAGTCCCTCCCCACTCGCTAACTATGGCTACACCTTC. Its protein is CASSPSPLANYGYTF. The chain couples TRBV27 to TRBJ1-2; D gene uncertain. Germline-derived CDR1 and CDR2 are MNHEY and SMNVEV (reference sequence). V dropped 5 bases and J dropped 0 bases, with 13 bases sitting between them. The CDR3 covers 15 residues.

V usage is TRBV27 and J usage is TRBJ2-1, with 13 nucleotides matching TRBD2. CDR1 MNHEY and CDR2 SMNVEV come from the germline V gene (reference sequence). Losses at the gene ends were 5 bases for V and 8 bases for J; bases not matched to a gene: 6. The CDR3 consists of 15 residues. The CDR3, as DNA: TGTGCCAGCAGTCCCAGGACTAGCGGGGGAGATGAGCAGTTCTTC. Translated: CASSPRTSGGDEQFF.